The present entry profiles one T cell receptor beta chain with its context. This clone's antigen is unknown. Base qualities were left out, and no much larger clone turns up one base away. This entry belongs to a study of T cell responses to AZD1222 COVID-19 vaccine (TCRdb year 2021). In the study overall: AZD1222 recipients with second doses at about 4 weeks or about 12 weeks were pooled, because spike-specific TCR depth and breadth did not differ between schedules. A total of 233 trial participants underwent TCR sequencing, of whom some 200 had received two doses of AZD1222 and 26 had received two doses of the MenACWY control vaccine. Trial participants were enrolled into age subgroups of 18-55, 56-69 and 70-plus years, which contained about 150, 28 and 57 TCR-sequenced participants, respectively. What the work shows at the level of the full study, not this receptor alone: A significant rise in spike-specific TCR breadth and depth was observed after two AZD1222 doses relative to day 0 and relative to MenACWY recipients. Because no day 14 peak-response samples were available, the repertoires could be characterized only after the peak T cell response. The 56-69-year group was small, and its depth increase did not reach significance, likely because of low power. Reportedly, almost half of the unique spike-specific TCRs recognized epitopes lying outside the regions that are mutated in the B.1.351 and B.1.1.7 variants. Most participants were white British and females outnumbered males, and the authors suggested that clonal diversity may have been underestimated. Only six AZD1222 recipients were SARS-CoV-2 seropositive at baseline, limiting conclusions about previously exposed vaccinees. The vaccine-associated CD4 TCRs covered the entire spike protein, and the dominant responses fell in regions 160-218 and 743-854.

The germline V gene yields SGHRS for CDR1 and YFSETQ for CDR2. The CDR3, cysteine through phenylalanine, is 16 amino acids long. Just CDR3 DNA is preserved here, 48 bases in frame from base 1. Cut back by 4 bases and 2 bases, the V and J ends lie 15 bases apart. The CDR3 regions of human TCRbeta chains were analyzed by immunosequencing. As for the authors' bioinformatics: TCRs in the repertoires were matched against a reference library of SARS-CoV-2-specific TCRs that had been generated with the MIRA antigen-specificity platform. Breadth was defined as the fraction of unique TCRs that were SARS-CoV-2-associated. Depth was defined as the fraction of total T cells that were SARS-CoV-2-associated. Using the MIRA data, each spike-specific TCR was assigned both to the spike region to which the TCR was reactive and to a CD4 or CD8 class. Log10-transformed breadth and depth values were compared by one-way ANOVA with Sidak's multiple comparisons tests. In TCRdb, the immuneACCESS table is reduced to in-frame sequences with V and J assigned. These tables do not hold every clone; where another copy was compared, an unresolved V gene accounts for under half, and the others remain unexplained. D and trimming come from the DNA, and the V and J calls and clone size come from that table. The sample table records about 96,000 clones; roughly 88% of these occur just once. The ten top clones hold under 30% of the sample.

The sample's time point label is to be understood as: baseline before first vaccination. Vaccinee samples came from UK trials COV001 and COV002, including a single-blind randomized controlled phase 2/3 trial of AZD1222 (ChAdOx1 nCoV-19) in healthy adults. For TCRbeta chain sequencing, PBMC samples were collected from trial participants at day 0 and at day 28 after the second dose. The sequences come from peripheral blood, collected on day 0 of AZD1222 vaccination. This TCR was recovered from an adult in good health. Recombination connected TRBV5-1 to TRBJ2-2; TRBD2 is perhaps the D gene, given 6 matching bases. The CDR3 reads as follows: CASSPEGIPNTGELFF. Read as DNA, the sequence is TGCGCCAGCAGCCCGGAGGGAATCCCCAACACCGGGGAGCTGTTTTTT.